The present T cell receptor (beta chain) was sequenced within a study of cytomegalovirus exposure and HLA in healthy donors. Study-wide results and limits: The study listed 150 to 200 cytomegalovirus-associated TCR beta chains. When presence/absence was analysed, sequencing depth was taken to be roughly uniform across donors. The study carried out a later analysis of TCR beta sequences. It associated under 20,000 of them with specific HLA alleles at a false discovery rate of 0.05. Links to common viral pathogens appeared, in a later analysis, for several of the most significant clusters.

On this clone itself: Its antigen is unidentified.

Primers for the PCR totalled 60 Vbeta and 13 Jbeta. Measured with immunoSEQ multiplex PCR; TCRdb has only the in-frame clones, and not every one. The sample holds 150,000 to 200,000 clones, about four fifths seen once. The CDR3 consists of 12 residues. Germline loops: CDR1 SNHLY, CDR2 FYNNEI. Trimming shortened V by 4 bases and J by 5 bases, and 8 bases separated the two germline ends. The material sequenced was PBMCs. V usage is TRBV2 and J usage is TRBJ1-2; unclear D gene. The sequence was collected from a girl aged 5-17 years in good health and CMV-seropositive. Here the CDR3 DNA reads TGTGCCAGCAGTGTAAGAGAATATGGCTACACCTTC. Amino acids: CASSVREYGYTF.